The 11 T cell receptor beta chains presented below share a single source sample, sequenced in a study of beta chain features in type 1 diabetes. The authors reverse transcribed all of the isolated RNA, so sequencing captured expressed TCRB transcripts. Using immunoSEQ multiplex PCR, the repertoire was profiled, and TCRdb retains in-frame clones only, with some absent. The sample holds 130,000 to 150,000 clones; 40% to 55% are singletons and the top ten take around 0.43%. The source material was Tregs from blood. The receptor set was obtained from a man between 18 and 29 years old in good health.

Comment on this clone: Germline and junction disagree at one end, which may indicate a read error. This sample includes further DNA sequences coding for the same CDR3. This chain links TRBV7-2 with TRBJ1-6; weak D call: TRBD1 (5 bases). CDR1 is SGHTA and CDR2 is FQGNSA in the germline V gene. The CDR3 is 17 residues long. The CDR3 DNA is TGTGCCAGCAGCCAGCGGGACTCGAGCTCCTATAATTCCCCCCTCCACTTT. Amino acids: CASSQRDSSSYNSPLHF.

This clone has a handful of counts. The gene calls are TRBV6-1 and TRBJ2-3; TRBD1 is a possible D gene (5 bases). This CDR3 comprises 14 residues. Between the trimmed V and J ends, which lost 4 bases and 1 base, there was a span of 9 bases. Looked up from germline, CDR1 is MNHNS and CDR2 is SASEGT. The CDR3 sequence: CASSALTGTDTQYF. The CDR3 region has the DNA TGTGCCAGCAGTGCCCTGACAGGCACAGATACGCAGTATTTT.

This chain links TRBV30 with TRBJ2-3; 11 bases line up with TRBD2. This CDR3 contains 16 residues. The J segment lost 5 bases and the V segment lost 5 bases, leaving 12 bases of the junction unmatched. The germline gives CDR1 GTSNPN, CDR2 SVGIG (reference sequence). The CDR3 DNA reads TGTGCCTGGGGACCCCGGCTAGCGGGAGGCCGAGATACGCAGTATTTT. Amino acid sequence: CAWGPRLAGGRDTQYF.

The table lists this clone with a few counts. V is TRBV18 and J is TRBJ2-6; 10 bases are a match to TRBD1. In germline, CDR1 is KGHSH, CDR2 LQKENI. The CDR3 length is 17 residues. V trimming: 5 bases; J trimming: 2 bases; junction bases outside the gene matches: 6. As DNA, the CDR3 is TGTGCCAGCTCATTCCGGACAGGGGGGACTGGGGCCAACGTCCTGACTTTC. Translated, it gives CASSFRTGGTGANVLTF. Full variable domain (missing parts from reference TRBV18 and TRBJ2-6): NAGVMQNPRHLVRRRGQEARLRCSPMKGHSHVYWYRQLPEEGLKFMVYLQKENIIDESGMPKERFSAEFPKEGPSILRIQQVVRGDSAAYFCASSFRTGGTGANVLTFGAGSRLTVL.

The chain couples TRBV30 to TRBJ1-3; D remains unclear. Germline CDR1 is GTSNPN and CDR2 is SVGIG (reference sequence). This CDR3 contains 12 residues. Trimming left V 7 bases short and J 0 bases short, with 7 bases between. DNA of the CDR3: TGTGCCTCCTCAGACTCTGGAAACACCATATATTTT. This gives the protein CASSDSGNTIYF.

The V and J genes are TRBV4-2 and TRBJ2-1; perhaps TRBD2 as D (6 bases). V lost 1 base and J 0 bases, leaving 13 bases between the germline ends. The germline V gene encodes CDR1 LGHNA and CDR2 YNFKEQ. The CDR3 totals 17 residues. The CDR3 loop is CASSQVLPAGSYNEQFF. CDR3 coding DNA: TGTGCCAGCAGCCAAGTGCTCCCAGCGGGCTCCTACAATGAGCAGTTCTTC.

This rearrangement joins TRBV29-1 to TRBJ1-4; a possible D gene is TRBD1 (6 bases). This CDR3 region has 15 residues. V was cut by 7 bases and J by 8 bases, with 23 bases left in between. Germline loops: CDR1 SQVTM, CDR2 ANQGSEA. The chain's CDR3 is CSAFLLQGLVEKLFF. The DNA for the CDR3 is TGCAGCGCTTTCCTGTTACAGGGACTAGTCGAAAAACTGTTTTTT.

A single count supports this clone. The chain combines TRBV11-3 with TRBJ2-7; 14 bases are shared with TRBD2. Germline CDR1 reads SGHNT; CDR2 reads YENEEA. CDR3 length equals 18 residues. J gave up 0 bases and V 2 bases, and 6 bases lay outside the gene matches. CDR3 nucleotide sequence: TGTGCCAGCAGCTTATTGGGACTAGCGGGGGTTAGCTCCTACGAGCAGTACTTC. Translated: CASSLLGLAGVSSYEQYF.

The chain is built from TRBV9 and TRBJ2-2; 9 nucleotides match TRBD2. The CDR3 is 16 amino acids. Germline CDR1 reads SGDLS; CDR2 reads YYNGEE. J was trimmed by 7 bases and V by 1 base; bases with no gene match: 8. The DNA for the CDR3 is TGTGCCAGCAGCGTACTGGCTAGCGGGACTCACGGGGAGCTGTTTTTT. As protein: CASSVLASGTHGELFF.

This clone was counted only a few times. The chain employs TRBV4-2 and TRBJ2-1; 8 positions agree with TRBD2. This CDR3 spans 14 amino acids. CDR1 and CDR2 from the germline V gene are LGHNA and YNFKEQ. With V trimmed by 8 bases and J by 3 bases, 6 bases remained unmatched. CDR3 DNA sequence: TGTGCCAGCGGTAGCGGGGTCGTCTACAATGAGCAGTTCTTC. This encodes CASGSGVVYNEQFF.

This clone turned up a few times. The chain links TRBV19 to TRBJ2-1, with 15 nucleotides matching TRBD2. The germline V gene has CDR1 LNHDA and CDR2 SQIVND (reference sequence). The CDR3 contains 15 residues. Unmatched junction bases numbered 2, after V lost 4 bases and J lost 7 bases. The DNA of the CDR3 is TGTGCCAGTAGTAAGGGACTAGCGGGAGGAAATGAGCAGTTCTTC. Amino acids: CASSKGLAGGNEQFF.